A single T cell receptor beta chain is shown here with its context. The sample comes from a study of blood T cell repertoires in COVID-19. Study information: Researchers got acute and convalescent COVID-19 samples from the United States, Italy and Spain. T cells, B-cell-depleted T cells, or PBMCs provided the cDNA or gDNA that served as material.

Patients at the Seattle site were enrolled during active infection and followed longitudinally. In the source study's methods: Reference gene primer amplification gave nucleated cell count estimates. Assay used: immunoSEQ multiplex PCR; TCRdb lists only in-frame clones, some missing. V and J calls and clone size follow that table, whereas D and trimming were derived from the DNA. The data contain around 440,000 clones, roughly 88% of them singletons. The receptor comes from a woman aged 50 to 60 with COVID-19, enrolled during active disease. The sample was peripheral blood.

This CDR3 reads CASSYIRGDGYTF. CDR3 DNA sequence: TGTGCCAGCAGCTACATTCGGGGGGATGGCTACACCTTC. This chain connects TRBV12-3 or TRBV12-4 to TRBJ1-2; weak D call: TRBD1 (5 bases). V was cut by 6 bases and J by 6 bases, with 14 bases left in between. The length of the CDR3 is 13 residues.